The TCR beta chain under discussion was sequenced for a study of blood T cell repertoires in COVID-19. Germline CDR1 LNHDA, CDR2 SQIVND (reference sequence). V dropped 3 bases and J dropped 5 bases, with 16 bases sitting between them. There are 15 residues in the CDR3. Original processing notes: Researchers report that nucleated cell counts were estimated from reference gene primer amplification. TCRdb's table, derived via immunoSEQ multiplex PCR, lists solely in-frame clones and lacks some. The DNA was the basis for D and trimming; V, J and clone size are from that table. The sample lists 6,400 or so clones, roughly 77% occurring once.

The chain has TRBV19 and TRBJ1-1; the D is unclear. This sequence originates from a man in his fifties or sixties with acute or convalescent COVID-19. Sequenced: peripheral blood. The CDR3 DNA follows: TGTGCCAGTAGTATTGTAGGTTTCCCGGGGACTGAAGCTTTCTTT. The encoded protein is CASSIVGFPGTEAFF.